This is a list of T cell receptor beta chains from one sample in a study of blood T cells in healthy people across ages. TCRdb re-called the 5' RACE reads with MiXCR, one entry per CDR3 protein. The sample yields some 1.6 million distinct CDR3 sequences, 30% to 40% seen once. Input material: blood. These receptors were taken from a woman under 40 in good health. Each CDR3 is given with its conserved first and last residue. The D gene is left open where the match is weak. Some rows have no size entry. The others give once, few or many, or a class for an expanded clone.

few,15,TRBD2,TRBV6-6,TRBJ2-5,CASSYSAGGKETQYF,TGTGCCAGCAGTTACTCTGCGGGGGGCAAAGAGACCCAGTACTTC
few,14,-,TRBV10-3,TRBJ2-4,CTISTGIPKNIQYF,TGTACCATATCAACAGGAATCCCCAAAAACATTCAGTACTTC
-,13,-,TRBV30,TRBJ1-5,CAWSRQGGQPQHF,TGTGCCTGGAGTAGGCAGGGTGGTCAGCCCCAGCATTTT
-,14,-,TRBV5-5,TRBJ1-1,CASRWNSPNTEAFF,TGTGCCAGCAGGTGGAACAGCCCGAACACTGAAGCTTTCTTT
-,16,-,TRBV7-2,TRBJ2-7,CASSSHTTRGPYEQYF,TGTGCCAGCAGCTCACATACGACGCGGGGGCCCTACGAGCAGTACTTC
-,16,-,TRBV20-1,TRBJ1-1,CSAGGLPGLKNTEAFF,TGCAGTGCAGGTGGTCTCCCGGGACTGAAGAACACTGAAGCTTTCTTT
-,16,TRBD2,TRBV20-1,TRBJ2-1,CSANRVTSGVYNEQFF,TGCAGTGCTAACCGGGTAACTAGCGGGGTGTACAATGAGCAGTTCTTC
-,14,-,TRBV6-2/TRBV6-3,TRBJ2-3,CASTGSGGADTQYF,TGTGCCAGCACAGGCAGCGGTGGGGCAGATACGCAGTATTTT
-,15,-,TRBV6-2/TRBV6-3,TRBJ1-2,CASSYSVGRADGYTF,TGTGCCAGCAGTTACTCGGTCGGCAGAGCAGATGGCTACACCTTC
once,15,-,TRBV9,TRBJ1-5,CASSVGFNSNQPQHF,TGTGCCAGCAGCGTAGGGTTCAATAGCAATCAGCCCCAGCATTTT
-,15,TRBD1,TRBV9,TRBJ2-7,CASSPEVQGAYEQYF,TGTGCCAGCAGCCCAGAGGTCCAGGGGGCATACGAGCAGTACTTC
few,16,-,TRBV5-1,TRBJ2-1,CASSLGSGAFDNEQFF,TGCGCCAGCAGCTTGGGGTCGGGGGCGTTCGACAATGAGCAGTTCTTC
few,13,-,TRBV20-1,TRBJ2-3,CSHKDLDTDTQYF,TGCAGTCACAAGGACTTGGACACAGATACGCAGTATTTT
few,13,-,TRBV29-1,TRBJ2-3,CSVSGKSTDTQYF,TGCAGCGTAAGCGGAAAAAGCACAGATACGCAGTATTTT
-,15,-,TRBV7-8,TRBJ2-2,CASSLRAVNTGELFF,TGTGCCAGCAGCTTAAGAGCGGTGAACACCGGGGAGCTGTTTTTT
-,12,-,TRBV20-1,TRBJ1-1,CSATTTNTEAFF,TGCAGTGCCACGACAACTAACACTGAAGCTTTCTTT
-,17,-,TRBV7-9,TRBJ2-5,CASSSTPWAVIQETQYF,TGTGCCAGCAGCTCGACCCCCTGGGCAGTCATCCAAGAGACCCAGTACTTC
once,15,-,TRBV7-7,TRBJ2-7,CASSLDEGSAYEQYF,TGTGCCAGCAGCTTAGACGAGGGGAGTGCCTACGAGCAGTACTTC
-,16,-,TRBV29-1,TRBJ1-2,CSVEERGRQYNYGYTF,TGCAGCGTTGAAGAGCGAGGTCGACAATATAACTATGGCTACACCTTC
-,15,-,TRBV7-3,TRBJ2-5,CASSLTPGSQETQYF,TGTGCCAGCAGCTTAACTCCGGGATCACAAGAGACCCAGTACTTC
few,16,TRBD1,TRBV7-6,TRBJ2-1,CASSSAAGGYANEQFF,TGTGCCAGCAGCTCTGCCGCAGGGGGCTATGCTAATGAGCAGTTCTTC
few,15,TRBD1,TRBV11-2,TRBJ1-6,CASSFGQGANSPLHF,TGTGCCAGCAGCTTTGGACAGGGGGCAAATTCACCCCTCCACTTT
-,15,-,TRBV9,TRBJ1-6,CASSARARGDSPLHF,TGTGCCAGCAGCGCCCGAGCCCGGGGCGATTCACCCCTCCACTTT
-,16,-,TRBV4-2,TRBJ1-2,CASSQVPPAQGYGYTF,TGTGCCAGCAGCCAAGTCCCCCCGGCGCAGGGCTATGGCTACACCTTC
-,14,TRBD1,TRBV20-1,TRBJ1-4,CSPSPGQGTEKRFF,TGCAGTCCCAGTCCAGGACAGGGAACGGAAAAACGGTTTTTT
few,15,TRBD1,TRBV28,TRBJ2-7,CASSRRQGLSYEQYF,TGTGCCAGCAGTCGCCGACAGGGCCTCTCCTACGAGCAGTACTTC
-,15,TRBD2,TRBV6-2/TRBV6-3,TRBJ2-3,CASSRLVAGSGTQYF,TGTGCCAGCAGCCGTTTGGTAGCGGGATCAGGTACGCAGTATTTT
few,16,TRBD2,TRBV20-1,TRBJ2-7,CSARDGTSGRGYEQYF,TGCAGTGCTAGAGATGGGACTAGCGGGAGAGGCTACGAGCAGTACTTC
few,12,-,TRBV20-1,TRBJ2-1,CSEGQSGTEQFF,TGCAGTGAGGGGCAGTCGGGGACTGAGCAGTTCTTC
few,13,-,TRBV10-1,TRBJ2-7,CASSDQVAYEQYF,TGCGCCAGCAGTGATCAGGTGGCCTACGAGCAGTACTTC
-,12,-,TRBV6-6,TRBJ2-3,CASSTPSNTQYF,TGTGCCAGCAGTACCCCGAGTAATACGCAGTATTTT
few,13,TRBD1,TRBV25-1,TRBJ1-2,CASRRGLDYGYTF,TGTGCCAGCAGGAGGGGGCTGGACTATGGCTACACCTTC
-,12,-,TRBV7-6,TRBJ1-5,CASSQNNQPQHF,TGTGCCAGCAGCCAGAACAATCAGCCCCAGCATTTT